The 23 T cell receptor beta chains given below trace back to one sample, sequenced in a study of blood T cell repertoires in COVID-19. Sequencing used immunoSEQ multiplex PCR; TCRdb keeps in-frame clones, though not all of them. The sample consists of 350,000 to 550,000 clones, 75% to 90% of them appearing once. Sequencing input: PBMCs or T cells enriched from blood (not recorded which). All receptors come from a man aged 30 to 45 who had recovered from COVID-19.

The chain combines TRBV30 with TRBJ1-4, with D hard to call. Per germline, CDR1 GTSNPN and CDR2 SVGIG (reference sequence). The CDR3 contains 15 residues. Between the trimmed V and J ends, which lost 0 bases and 2 bases, there was a span of 10 bases. CDR3 residues: CAWSVQRVTNEKLFF. The DNA for the CDR3 is TGTGCCTGGAGTGTTCAGAGGGTTACTAATGAAAAACTGTTTTTT.

This rearrangement joins TRBV9 to TRBJ1-1; D gene uncertain. Germline V gene sequence: CDR1 SGDLS, CDR2 YYNGEE. The CDR3 covers 13 residues. V lost 4 bases, J lost 5 bases, and 12 bases lay in between. The CDR3 reads CASSPEGGTEAFF. The CDR3 region has the DNA TGTGCCAGCAGCCCCGAGGGCGGTACTGAAGCTTTCTTT.

About this clone: Other DNA sequences within the sample encode an identical CDR3. The rearrangement joins TRBV28 to TRBJ1-2; weak D call: TRBD1 (6 bases). The germline gives CDR1 MDHEN, CDR2 SYDVKM. Trimming took off 6 bases at V and 4 bases at J, with 12 bases between the two ends. This CDR3 is 13 amino acids long. The CDR3 nucleotides are TGTGCCAGCAGCCCAGGACAGCGCTATGGCTACACCTTC. Translating it yields CASSPGQRYGYTF.

The rearrangement joins TRBV19 to TRBJ2-1, with TRBD2 identical over 8 bases. Trimming cost V 5 bases and J 10 bases; bases outside gene matches: 10. From germline, CDR1 is LNHDA and CDR2 SQIVND (reference sequence). This CDR3 contains 14 residues. The chain's CDR3 is CASSLGLVGGEQFF. The CDR3 region has the DNA TGTGCCAGTAGTTTGGGACTAGTGGGTGGAGAGCAGTTCTTC.

The chain combines TRBV18 with TRBJ2-2; D perhaps matches TRBD2 (6 bases). Deletions cut 3 bases from V and 4 bases from J, with 15 bases between. Germline V gene data show CDR1 as KGHSH and CDR2 as LQKENI. The CDR3 length is 16 residues. This CDR3 reads CASSPQGGVSTGELFF. In nucleotides, the CDR3 is TGTGCCAGCTCACCTCAGGGAGGCGTGAGCACCGGGGAGCTGTTTTTT.

V is TRBV5-1 and J is TRBJ2-1; TRBD2 is a possible D gene (6 bases). The ends were cut back, 3 bases at V and 0 bases at J, with 16 bases in the middle. Germline lookup yields CDR1 SGHRS and CDR2 YFSETQ. The CDR3 length is 17 residues. The CDR3 loop reads CASSSWGVESSYNEQFF. CDR3 in DNA: TGCGCCAGCAGCTCGTGGGGGGTCGAGAGCTCCTACAATGAGCAGTTCTTC. The variable domain in full, completed from reference TRBV5-1 and TRBJ2-1, reads KAGVTQTPRYLIKTRGQQVTLSCSPISGHRSVSWYQQTPGQGLQFLFEYFSETQRNKGNFPGRFSGRQFSNSRSEMNVSTLELGDSALYLCASSSWGVESSYNEQFFGPGTRLTVL.

The rearrangement links TRBV7-9 to TRBJ2-5, with 10 bases aligning to TRBD1. Germline trimming cut 5 bases from V and 5 bases from J; bases unmatched to any gene: 11. The CDR3 runs 16 residues. Germline CDR1 reads SEHNR; CDR2 reads FQNEAQ (reference sequence). As DNA, the CDR3 is TGTGCCAGCAGCCGACCCGGGACAGGGGCGTTGGAGACCCAGTACTTC. Protein product: CASSRPGTGALETQYF.

The V and J genes are TRBV25-1 and TRBJ1-3; unclear D gene. Germline CDR1 and CDR2: MGHDK and SYGVNS. The CDR3 is 14 amino acids. Trimming stripped 5 bases from V and 0 bases from J, with 8 bases between. The CDR3 bases are TGTGCCAGCAGTCTACCCGGCTCTGGAAACACCATATATTTT. It yields the protein CASSLPGSGNTIYF.

This chain connects TRBV7-9 to TRBJ2-7; 9 positions match TRBD2. This CDR3 is 16 amino acids long. The germline gives CDR1 SEHNR, CDR2 FQNEAQ (reference sequence). Germline trimming cut 5 bases from V and 5 bases from J; bases unmatched to any gene: 13. The CDR3 loop is CASSPARLAGMNEQYF. CDR3 nucleotides: TGTGCCAGCAGCCCCGCCAGGCTAGCGGGAATGAACGAGCAGTACTTC.

The genes are TRBV6-2 or TRBV6-3 and TRBJ1-1; TRBD1 aligns across 8 bases. Unmatched junction bases numbered 6, after V lost 2 bases and J lost 1 base. The CDR3 has 16 amino acids. The V gene's germline CDR1 is MNHEY and CDR2 SVGEGT. CDR3 amino acids: CASSYRIDRGNTEAFF. In DNA form, the CDR3 reads TGTGCCAGCAGTTACCGCATAGACAGGGGGAACACTGAAGCTTTCTTT.

This clone is a singleton in its sample. The J gene is TRBJ2-1, the V gene TRBV7-9; D may be TRBD2 (5 bases). Germline assignment: CDR1 SEHNR and CDR2 FQNEAQ (reference sequence). The CDR3 covers 13 residues. V was trimmed by 3 bases and J by 5 bases, leaving 8 bases between them. For the CDR3, the DNA is TGTGCCAGCAGCTTTCACGGGGACAATGAGCAGTTCTTC. It encodes CASSFHGDNEQFF.

The rearrangement joins TRBV5-4 to TRBJ2-3, with TRBD1 matching over 7 bases. CDR1 and CDR2 from the germline V gene are SGHNT and YYREEE (reference sequence). CDR3 length: 14 residues. With 2 bases clipped from V and 2 bases from J, the junction kept 2 bases outside the gene matches. The CDR3 spells CASSFQGVTDTQYF. As DNA, the CDR3 is TGTGCCAGCAGCTTTCAGGGGGTCACAGATACGCAGTATTTT.

The genes are TRBV10-3 and TRBJ2-2, with TRBD2 matching over 7 bases. The CDR3 runs to 15 residues. Unmatched junction bases numbered 3, after V lost 4 bases and J lost 1 base. CDR1 ENHRY and CDR2 SYGVKD come from the germline V gene. As DNA, the CDR3 is TGTGCCATCAGTGCTCTAGCGGAGAACACCGGGGAGCTGTTTTTT. Encoded protein: CAISALAENTGELFF.

The chain joins TRBV10-3 to TRBJ2-1; TRBD1 agrees at 7 bases. Germline V gene sequence: CDR1 ENHRY, CDR2 SYGVKD. The J segment lost 3 bases and the V segment lost 0 bases, leaving 5 bases of the junction unmatched. The CDR3 extends over 16 amino acids. The DNA for the CDR3 is TGTGCCATCAGTGAGTCGACAGGGACAGACTACAATGAGCAGTTCTTC. This sequence encodes CAISESTGTDYNEQFF.

The chain carries TRBV30 and TRBJ2-2; 9 nucleotides align to TRBD1. CDR1 is GTSNPN, CDR2 SVGIG, per germline (reference sequence). The CDR3 loop spans 16 amino acids. V trimming: 2 bases; J trimming: 3 bases; junction bases outside the gene matches: 7. CDR3 protein: CAWSRDREVYTGELFF. The CDR3 bases are TGTGCCTGGAGTCGGGACAGGGAGGTCTACACCGGGGAGCTGTTTTTT.

The chain recombines TRBV12-5 with TRBJ2-3; 10 bases are shared with TRBD2. This CDR3 comprises 15 residues. The ends lost 7 bases at V and 5 bases at J; junction bases unmatched: 9. The germline gives CDR1 LGHNT, CDR2 FRNRAP. CDR3 amino acids: CASVPSGRAVDTQYF. As DNA, the CDR3 is TGTGCTAGTGTTCCGAGCGGGAGGGCCGTAGATACGCAGTATTTT.

V and J are TRBV28 and TRBJ1-3; no reliable D call. V was shortened by 7 bases and J by 2 bases, with 12 bases between the two germline ends. Germline V gene data show CDR1 as MDHEN and CDR2 as SYDVKM. The CDR3 runs 14 residues. CDR3 amino acids: CASIQMAAGNTIYF. DNA for the CDR3: TGTGCCAGCATCCAAATGGCAGCTGGAAACACCATATATTTT. Looking up the rest from reference TRBV28 and TRBJ1-3 gives the full variable domain: DVKVTQSSRYLVKRTGEKVFLECVQDMDHENMFWYRQDPGLGLRLIYFSYDVKMKEKGDIPEGYSVSREKKERFSLILESASTNQTSMYLCASIQMAAGNTIYFGEGSWLTVV.

This clone was counted ten times or more. The rearrangement joins TRBV19 to TRBJ1-5; TRBD1 agrees at 8 bases. Germline V gene lookup returns CDR1 LNHDA and CDR2 SQIVND (reference sequence). The CDR3 length is 14 residues. Germline trimming cut 7 bases from V and 5 bases from J; bases unmatched to any gene: 7. The CDR3 nucleotides read TGTGCCAGTACCCCGGGACAGGCGGATCAGCCCCAGCATTTT. Protein product: CASTPGQADQPQHF.

This clone was seen a few times. The chain uses TRBV25-1 and TRBJ2-3, with TRBD2 matching 8 bases. Looked up from germline, CDR1 is MGHDK and CDR2 is SYGVNS. This CDR3 region has 13 residues. V dropped 10 bases and J dropped 1; count of bases not matched to a gene: 4. The CDR3, as DNA: TGTGCCACTTTACTAGCGGGCACAGATACGCAGTATTTT. Amino acid sequence: CATLLAGTDTQYF.

The J gene is TRBJ1-5, the V gene TRBV6-5, with no clear D. Germline CDR1 and CDR2: MNHEY and SVGAGI. Trimming stripped 9 bases from V and 2 bases from J, with 11 bases between. The CDR3 is 13 residues long. This CDR3 reads CASQVNGNQPQHF. As DNA, the CDR3 is TGTGCCAGTCAGGTGAACGGCAATCAGCCCCAGCATTTT.

The chain employs TRBV3-1 (or the pseudogene TRBV3-2) and TRBJ2-5, with TRBD1 matching 10 bases. CDR3 length equals 15 residues. With 3 bases clipped from V and 5 bases from J, the junction kept 6 bases outside the gene matches. Germline assignment: CDR1 LGHDT and CDR2 YNNKEL (reference sequence). In DNA form, the CDR3 reads TGTGCCAGCAGCCAGGCCGGGACAGGGGCCGAGACCCAGTACTTC. It specifies CASSQAGTGAETQYF.

About this clone itself: One junction end disagrees with the germline gene, perhaps due to a read error. CDR3 coding DNA: TGTGCCAGCAGCGTAGGACTAGCGGGAGGGCCCGTTTACAATGAGCAGTTCTTC. Amino acid sequence: CASSVGLAGGPVYNEQFF. This chain connects TRBV13 to TRBJ2-1; TRBD2 matches 15 bases. The CDR3 extends over 18 amino acids. CDR1 PRHDT and CDR2 FYEKMQ come from the germline V gene (reference sequence). Drawing the rest from reference TRBV13 and TRBJ2-1, the complete variable domain is AAGVIQSPRHLIKEKRETATLKCYPIPRHDTVYWYQQGPGQDPQFLISFYEKMQSDKGSIPDRFSAQQFSDYHSELNMSSLELGDSALYFCASSVGLAGGPVYNEQFFGPGTRLTVL.

The chain has TRBV9 and TRBJ2-1; 14 positions agree with TRBD2. Germline V gene data show CDR1 as SGDLS and CDR2 as YYNGEE. V shed 3 bases, J shed 8 bases, and the junction held 10 bases outside the gene matches. There are 17 residues in the CDR3. The CDR3 nucleotides read TGTGCCAGCAGCGGGGTGACTAGCGGGAGGGTTCCCGATGAGCAGTTCTTC. Translated, it gives CASSGVTSGRVPDEQFF.